The rows below give T cell receptor beta chains drawn from one sample of a study of ipilimumab plus nivolumab after autologous stem cell transplantation. Sequencing used immunoSEQ multiplex PCR; TCRdb keeps in-frame clones, though not all of them. The sample has over 80,000 clones; nearly 85% are singletons. Sequencing used PBMCs, obtained in a trial of ipilimumab plus nivolumab as post-transplant consolidation. These receptors were collected from a male donor with diffuse large B-cell lymphoma. The CDR3 runs from the conserved cysteine through the conserved F or W. D genes are given only for firm matches. For some rows the clone size is stated as once, few or many, or as a class when expanded; others skip it.

v_gene	len	abundance	d_gene	j_gene	CDR3nt	CDR3aa
TRBV5-8	15	-	-	TRBJ1-6	TGTGCCAGCAGCCCTCGATTGGGTATAGGATCACCCCTCCACTTT	CASSPRLGIGSPLHF
TRBV29-1	12	-	-	TRBJ1-1	TGCAGCGGCCGAGTGTTTGACACTGAAGCTTTCTTT	CSGRVFDTEAFF
TRBV6-5	16	-	TRBD1	TRBJ1-1	TGTGCCAGCAGTTACCGGCACAGGGGATCGAACACTGAAGCTTTCTTT	CASSYRHRGSNTEAFF
TRBV5-4	17	-	TRBD1	TRBJ2-6	TGTGCCAGCAGTTCCGGGACAGGGATCGGTGGGGCCAACGTCCTGACTTTC	CASSSGTGIGGANVLTF
TRBV6-6	14	-	-	TRBJ2-2	TGTGCCAGCAGTTACGGGTCAGGGAGCGGGGAGCTGTTTTTT	CASSYGSGSGELFF
TRBV29-1	13	-	-	TRBJ2-2	TGCAGCGTTAGGAGGGGGCGCACCGGGGAGCTGTTTTTT	CSVRRGRTGELFF
TRBV7-3	14	-	-	TRBJ2-5	TGTGCCAGCAGCTTAGGGCCAGGACAAGAGACCCAGTACTTC	CASSLGPGQETQYF
TRBV4-1	14	-	TRBD2	TRBJ2-1	TGCGCCAGCAGCCCGTCGACTAGCGACGGCGAGCAGTTCTTC	CASSPSTSDGEQFF
TRBV7-2	16	-	-	TRBJ2-3	TGTGCCAGCAGCTTAGGAGGCGGGGGCTCCACAGATACGCAGTATTTT	CASSLGGGGSTDTQYF
TRBV7-9	14	-	TRBD1	TRBJ2-3	TGTGCCAGCATCTTGACAGGGTCAGCAGATACGCAGTATTTT	CASILTGSADTQYF
TRBV7-2	16	-	TRBD2	TRBJ2-7	TGTGCCAGCAGCTCTGAAACTCGCGGGGGGGCCCACGAGCAGTACTTC	CASSSETRGGAHEQYF
TRBV5-1	16	-	TRBD2	TRBJ2-7	TGCGCCAGCAGCCCCCAGGTAGCGGGGGATCGGATCGAGCAGTACTTC	CASSPQVAGDRIEQYF
TRBV19	15	-	-	TRBJ1-5	TGTGCCAGCTCAAAGACGAGGGGCTTCGGTCAGCCCCAGCATTTT	CASSKTRGFGQPQHF
TRBV4-1	16	-	-	TRBJ1-2	TGCGCCAGCAGCCAAGTAGTTTCAGGGCAGACTTATGGCTACACCTTC	CASSQVVSGQTYGYTF
TRBV25-1	16	-	-	TRBJ2-2	TGTGCCAGCAGCCACCCCGGGACACTGAACACCGGGGAGCTGTTTTTT	CASSHPGTLNTGELFF
TRBV6-1	15	few	-	TRBJ2-2	TGTGCCAGCAGTGAGATCCCTGTGGGGTCCGGGGAGCTGTTTTTT	CASSEIPVGSGELFF
TRBV7-7	16	-	-	TRBJ2-5	TGTGCTAGCAGCCTCGCGAGAGGGGGGGCCCCAGAGACCCAGTACTTC	CASSLARGGAPETQYF
TRBV6-5	16	once	-	TRBJ1-4	TGTGCCAGCAGTTCTCGCGGGGGGAGGCCTAATGAAAAACTGTTTTTT	CASSSRGGRPNEKLFF
TRBV13	19	-	TRBD2	TRBJ2-1	TGTGCCAGCAGCTTAGGCCCCCGGATAGACGGGGGGTCCTACAATGAGCAGTTCTTC	CASSLGPRIDGGSYNEQFF
TRBV9	12	-	-	TRBJ1-2	TGTGCCAGCAGCGTAAGAGAGAACGGCTACACCTTC	CASSVRENGYTF
TRBV7-9	14	once	-	TRBJ2-7	TGTGCCAGCAGCTCCGCAGGGGCGACCTACGAGCAGTACTTC	CASSSAGATYEQYF
TRBV5-1	13	once	-	TRBJ2-3	TGCGCCAGCCGGGTTCGCAGCACAGATACGCAGTATTTT	CASRVRSTDTQYF
TRBV5-8	12	once	-	TRBJ1-2	TGTGCCAGCACCGCGTGGGGTTATGGCTACACCTTC	CASTAWGYGYTF
TRBV5-1	16	-	TRBD2	TRBJ2-5	TGCGCCAGCAGCTTGGCTAGCGGGGGGCCACAAGAGACCCAGTACTTC	CASSLASGGPQETQYF
TRBV2	15	-	-	TRBJ2-5	TGTGCCAGCAGTGAAGAGTCGGGGGCGGGAGAGACCCAGTACTTC	CASSEESGAGETQYF
TRBV5-1	14	-	TRBD2	TRBJ2-5	TGCGCCAGCAGCGCACTAGCGGGGCAAGAGACCCAGTACTTC	CASSALAGQETQYF
TRBV27	15	-	TRBD1	TRBJ2-3	TGTGCCAGCAGGGGACAGCTTACTAGCACAGATACGCAGTATTTT	CASRGQLTSTDTQYF
TRBV27	14	-	-	TRBJ1-5	TGTGCCAGCAGTTTTAGGGGTGGAAATCAGCCCCAGCATTTT	CASSFRGGNQPQHF
TRBV7-9	15	-	-	TRBJ1-4	TGTGCCAGCAGTTCCCCCGGGACGGGGGAGGAAAAACTGTTTTTT	CASSSPGTGEEKLFF
TRBV7-9	13	-	-	TRBJ1-2	TGTGCCAGCAGCTTAGTAGGGTCCTATGGCTACACCTTC	CASSLVGSYGYTF
TRBV2	16	once	-	TRBJ2-3	TGTGCCAGCAGTGAATCTGGGGTAGCCCGCACAGATACGCAGTATTTT	CASSESGVARTDTQYF
TRBV5-1	11	-	-	TRBJ2-3	TGCGCCAGCAGCCCCGGGGATACGCAGTATTTT	CASSPGDTQYF
TRBV5-6	14	-	-	TRBJ1-5	TGTGCCAGCAGCTTCCAAGGGGGGCATCAGCCCCAGCATTTT	CASSFQGGHQPQHF
TRBV7-2	14	-	-	TRBJ2-5	TGTGCCAGCAGCTCCCGGACAGCCCAAGAGACCCAGTACTTC	CASSSRTAQETQYF
TRBV4-1	16	-	-	TRBJ1-5	TGCGCCAGCAGCCAAGTCTATTCAGCCCGGAATCAGCCCCAGCATTTT	CASSQVYSARNQPQHF
TRBV6-5	13	-	TRBD2	TRBJ2-7	TGTGCCAGCAGGTTAGCGGGGGCCTACGAGCAGTACTTC	CASRLAGAYEQYF
TRBV29-1	14	once	TRBD1	TRBJ2-7	TGCAGCGTACAGGGGGGCCAGGGCATCTTGGATCAGTACTTC	CSVQGGQGILDQYF
TRBV9	13	-	-	TRBJ2-7	TGTGCCAGCAGCGCTGGGGGCTCCTACGAGCAGTACTTC	CASSAGGSYEQYF
TRBV5-1	16	-	TRBD1	TRBJ1-6	TGCGCCAGCAGCCCGCTGACAGGGACCATTAATTCACCCCTCCACTTT	CASSPLTGTINSPLHF
TRBV7-2	14	once	-	TRBJ2-7	TGTGCCAGCAGTTTCAAAGGGGGGCCTTACGAGCAGTACTTC	CASSFKGGPYEQYF
TRBV19	13	-	-	TRBJ2-7	TGTGCCAGTAAAAAGACTGAAAATTCCGAGCAGTACTTC	CASKKTENSEQYF
TRBV4-3	13	-	-	TRBJ2-7	TGCGCCAGCAGCCAAGAGTCTGGGAGCGAGCAGTACTTC	CASSQESGSEQYF
TRBV27	18	few	TRBD2	TRBJ2-3	TGTGCCAGCAGTCCTGCTCCCCCGGGACCCGGGAGGACAGATACGCAGTATTTT	CASSPAPPGPGRTDTQYF
TRBV18	17	-	TRBD1	TRBJ2-1	TGTGCCAGCTCACCGAGACAGGGGATGAGCTCCTACAATGAGCAGTTCTTC	CASSPRQGMSSYNEQFF
TRBV27	16	-	-	TRBJ1-2	TGTGCCAGCAGTTTATCAGCGGGCCACCTCGACTATGGCTACACCTTC	CASSLSAGHLDYGYTF
TRBV7-8	14	-	-	TRBJ2-7	TGTGCCAGCAGCCCCGGATCGCCCCCCTACGAGCAGTACTTC	CASSPGSPPYEQYF
TRBV6-5	15	-	-	TRBJ1-1	TGTGCCAGCCAGAGGGAGGGCTCAGGTAGTACTGAAGCTTTCTTT	CASQREGSGSTEAFF
TRBV9	14	-	-	TRBJ2-5	TGTGCCAGCAGCGTAGAAGGGGCCCCAGAGACCCAGTACTTC	CASSVEGAPETQYF
TRBV10-3	13	-	-	TRBJ2-2	TGTGCCATCAGTGAGGGGAACGCCGGGGAGCTGTTTTTT	CAISEGNAGELFF
TRBV4-2	14	-	-	TRBJ2-5	TGTGCCAGCAGCGCGGCGGCGGGGCAAGAGACCCAGTACTTC	CASSAAAGQETQYF
TRBV7-2	14	few	TRBD2	TRBJ2-7	TGTGCCAGCAGCACCGCAGCGGGGGGGGGCGAGCAGTACTTC	CASSTAAGGGEQYF
TRBV2	14	-	-	TRBJ2-3	TGTGCCAGCAATCGACTAGGGAACACAGATACGCAGTATTTT	CASNRLGNTDTQYF
TRBV4-3	14	-	-	TRBJ1-2	TGCGCCAGCAGCCAAGCTCGGACGGTCTATGGCTACACCTTC	CASSQARTVYGYTF
TRBV13	16	-	TRBD2	TRBJ2-3	TGTGCCAGCAGAACTAGCGGAGACCTCTTCACAGATACGCAGTATTTT	CASRTSGDLFTDTQYF
TRBV27	15	-	TRBD2	TRBJ2-3	TGTGCCAGCAGCCTACTAGCGGCGGGCACAGATACGCAGTATTTT	CASSLLAAGTDTQYF
TRBV18	18	-	TRBD1	TRBJ1-3	TGTGCCAGCTCACCAGTCTTATTGACAGGGGCCCTCTTTGGCACCATATATTTT	CASSPVLLTGALFGTIYF
TRBV7-8	16	few	TRBD2	TRBJ2-7	TGTGCCAGCAGCCGCCGGCTAGCGGAAATCTCCTACGAGCAGTACTTC	CASSRRLAEISYEQYF
TRBV9	18	once	TRBD1	TRBJ2-2	TGTGCCAGCAATTACGGAGGGAGGACAGGGGCGAACACCGGGGAGCTGTTTTTT	CASNYGGRTGANTGELFF
TRBV6-1	13	-	-	TRBJ1-5	TGTGCCAGCAGCCAGAAAGGGGTTCAGCCCCAGCATTTT	CASSQKGVQPQHF
TRBV7-6	15	-	TRBD2	TRBJ2-1	TGTGCCAGCAGCTTAGCGGGACTAGCGGGGAATGAGCAGTTCTTC	CASSLAGLAGNEQFF